The 16 T cell receptor beta chains below were found in one sample sequenced in a study of graft-versus-host responses after intestinal transplantation. Assay used: immunoSEQ multiplex PCR; TCRdb lists only in-frame clones, some missing. The sample holds about 19,000 clones, around 79% seen once. Sequenced here: PBMCs, sampled 14 days after transplant. The receptors were gathered from a human patient who received an intestinal transplant, so some T cells may come from the graft donor.

This clone was detected only a few times. V and J are TRBV5-1 and TRBJ2-1, with D possibly matching TRBD1 (7 bases). The germline V and J ends were trimmed by 0 bases and 4 bases, with 14 bases remaining between them. The germline V gene has CDR1 SGHRS and CDR2 YFSETQ. This CDR3 spans 16 amino acids. Here the CDR3 reads CASSLEAGGWYNEQFF. CDR3 nucleotide sequence: TGCGCCAGCAGCTTGGAGGCAGGGGGGTGGTACAATGAGCAGTTCTTC. Supplemented by reference TRBV5-1 and TRBJ2-1, the full variable domain reads KAGVTQTPRYLIKTRGQQVTLSCSPISGHRSVSWYQQTPGQGLQFLFEYFSETQRNKGNFPGRFSGRQFSNSRSEMNVSTLELGDSALYLCASSLEAGGWYNEQFFGPGTRLTVL.

The chain uses TRBV7-2 and TRBJ2-7, with no clear D. Looked up from germline, CDR1 is SGHTA and CDR2 is FQGNSA. Trimming removed 4 bases at V and 3 bases at J, with 13 bases between. The CDR3 extends over 14 amino acids. CDR3 amino acids: CASSSSLNSYEQYF. The CDR3 region has the DNA TGTGCCAGCAGCTCCAGTCTAAACAGCTACGAGCAGTACTTC.

This clone was counted a few times. V usage is TRBV2 and J usage is TRBJ1-2; D perhaps matches TRBD1 (5 bases). CDR3 length: 15 amino acids. The ends were cut back, 0 bases at V and 8 bases at J, with 16 bases in the middle. The germline gives CDR1 SNHLY, CDR2 FYNNEI. This CDR3 is CASSEAWGLLHGYTF. CDR3 nucleotides: TGTGCCAGCAGTGAAGCGTGGGGCCTACTACACGGCTACACCTTC.

The chain joins TRBV5-1 to TRBJ2-1, with D possibly matching TRBD2 (6 bases). The CDR3 is made up of 12 amino acids. The germline gives CDR1 SGHRS, CDR2 YFSETQ. V was pared by 6 bases and J by 7 bases, with 11 bases between. The CDR3 sequence is CASNPGGNEQFF. CDR3 nucleotides: TGCGCCAGCAATCCCGGAGGGAATGAGCAGTTCTTC.

The chain employs TRBV6-1 and TRBJ2-3; D call uncertain. The CDR3 covers 11 residues. The V end lost 4 bases, the J end lost 6 bases, and 5 bases lay between the germline ends. Germline V gene data show CDR1 as MNHNS and CDR2 as SASEGT. The CDR3 protein is CASSVVDTQYF. The CDR3 coding sequence is TGTGCCAGCAGTGTGGTCGATACGCAGTATTTT.

The chain joins TRBV4-1 to TRBJ2-1, with 9 bases that match TRBD2. This CDR3 region has 15 residues. Germline-derived CDR1 and CDR2 are MGHRA and YSYEKL. Trimming took 4 bases from V and 9 from J; bases not matched to a gene: 10. CDR3 sequence: CASSPLGTSRSEQFF. DNA of the CDR3: TGCGCCAGCAGCCCCCTGGGGACTAGCAGAAGTGAGCAGTTCTTC.

This clone is a singleton in its sample. The CDR3 nucleotides read TGCAGCGTGGACCGGGACAGTGAAGCTTTCTTT. Protein product: CSVDRDSEAFF. The rearrangement joins TRBV29-1 to TRBJ1-1, with 7 positions matching TRBD1. The CDR3 has 11 amino acids. V lost 6 bases to trimming and J lost 7 bases; unmatched junction nucleotides: 5. CDR1 and CDR2 from the germline V gene are SQVTM and ANQGSEA.

The chain has TRBV21-1 and TRBJ2-1. TRBV21-1 is classified as a pseudogene. The CDR3 has 17 amino acids. CDR3 sequence reads: CASSKESWGSSYNEQFF. CDR3 DNA: TGTGCCAGCAGCAAGGAGAGTTGGGGGAGCTCCTACAATGAGCAGTTCTTC.

The chain uses TRBV6-5 and TRBJ1-1; D might be TRBD1 (5 bases). Germline V gene sequence: CDR1 MNHEY, CDR2 SVGAGI. V shed 0 bases and J shed 5 bases, with 13 bases lying between them. The CDR3 sequence is 15 residues long. This chain's CDR3 is CASSYSVREVTEAFF. Here the CDR3 DNA reads TGTGCCAGCAGTTACTCGGTCAGGGAGGTAACTGAAGCTTTCTTT.

The V gene is TRBV25-1, the J gene TRBJ2-1, with 8 bases fitting TRBD1. With V trimmed by 1 base and J by 4 bases, 6 bases remained unmatched. Germline lookup yields CDR1 MGHDK and CDR2 SYGVNS. This CDR3 is built from 16 residues. The CDR3 reads CASSEWAGGGYNEQFF. The CDR3 nucleotides read TGTGCCAGCAGTGAATGGGCAGGGGGCGGATACAATGAGCAGTTCTTC. Supplemented by reference TRBV25-1 and TRBJ2-1, the full variable domain reads EADIYQTPRYLVIGTGKKITLECSQTMGHDKMYWYQQDPGMELHLIHYSYGVNSTEKGDLSSESTVSRIRTEHFPLTLESARPSHTSQYLCASSEWAGGGYNEQFFGPGTRLTVL.

This clone showed up just a few times. The rearrangement joins TRBV6-5 to TRBJ2-2; D gene ambiguous. Germline V gives CDR1 MNHEY, CDR2 SVGAGI. V was trimmed by 5 bases and J by 2 bases, leaving 9 bases between them. This CDR3 spans 14 amino acids. Here the CDR3 DNA reads TGTGCCAGCAGTCCCGTCCGTAACACCGGGGAGCTGTTTTTT. Its translation: CASSPVRNTGELFF.

This clone was counted only a few times. V gene TRBV11-2 combines with J gene TRBJ2-7; D possibly corresponds to TRBD2 (6 bases). Trimming removed 3 bases at V and 4 bases at J, with 16 bases between. Per germline, CDR1 SGHAT and CDR2 FQNNGV. The CDR3 runs to 15 residues. CDR3 sequence: CASSFGGGVTYEQYF. CDR3 sequence (DNA): TGTGCCAGCAGCTTCGGAGGCGGGGTAACATACGAGCAGTACTTC.

The chain links TRBV19 to TRBJ1-2; D uncertain. CDR1 LNHDA and CDR2 SQIVND come from the germline V gene (reference sequence). V shed 1 base and J shed 4 bases, with 7 bases lying between them. CDR3 length: 13 residues. The CDR3 nucleotides are TGTGCCAGTAGTATAGCACCGTTCTATGGCTACACCTTC. It specifies CASSIAPFYGYTF.

The genes are TRBV18 and TRBJ2-3, with 7 bases matching TRBD2. This CDR3 has 20 residues. V lost 4 bases to trimming and J lost 0 bases; unmatched junction nucleotides: 19. Germline V gene sequence: CDR1 KGHSH, CDR2 LQKENI. CDR3 DNA sequence: TGTGCCAGCTCACGAATCCACCCATCTAGCGGAGGGTATAGCACAGATACGCAGTATTTT. Translating gives CASSRIHPSSGGYSTDTQYF.

DNA for the CDR3: TGCGCCAGCAGCCAAGAGTTAGCGGGGGGGGTAGCCTACGAGCAGTACTTC. This encodes CASSQELAGGVAYEQYF. The rearrangement uses TRBV4-1 and TRBJ2-7; 11 bases are a match to TRBD2. The germline CDR1 and CDR2 sequences are MGHRA and YSYEKL. The J segment lost 2 bases and the V segment lost 0 bases, leaving 6 bases of the junction unmatched. The CDR3 sequence is 17 residues long.

The rearrangement links TRBV5-1 to TRBJ2-3, with TRBD2 matching 10 bases. This CDR3 spans 15 amino acids. The V gene's germline CDR1 is SGHRS and CDR2 YFSETQ. V dropped 7 bases and J dropped 3; count of bases not matched to a gene: 8. As DNA, the CDR3 is TGCGCCAGCTCCACTAGCGGGATAGGAACAGATACGCAGTATTTT. It specifies CASSTSGIGTDTQYF.